A selection of T cell receptor beta chains follows, all from one sample in a study of Tregs in tolerant kidney transplant recipients. This table comes from immunoSEQ multiplex PCR, and its TCRdb copy is limited to in-frame clones, with some not included. The table includes 50,000 to 65,000 clones, around 87% detected once. The sequenced sample was CD4+ T cells from blood (PBMCs), obtained 6 months after the transplant. The source is a human patient who received a combined kidney and bone marrow transplant. Some of the T cells may derive from the graft donor. The CDR3 runs from the conserved cysteine through the conserved F or W. The D gene is left open where the match is weak. Clone size is shown for a subset of rows, as once, few, many or a class of expanded clone.

>TRBV5-4|NA|NA|TRBJ1-6
TGTGCCAGCAGCTTAGTTCGGTTCGGGAGCTCCTATAATTCACCCCTCCACTTT
CASSLVRFGSSYNSPLHF
>TRBV9|NA|TRBD1|TRBJ2-7
TGTGCCAGCAGCGTAGGGACAGGTGGACTGGACGAGCAGTACTTC
CASSVGTGGLDEQYF
>TRBV19|once|NA|TRBJ1-1
TGTGCCAGTAGTCCATACGGTCCAGGGGCTTTCTTT
CASSPYGPGAFF
>TRBV7-2|NA|NA|TRBJ2-7
TGTGCCAGCAGCTTAGTCCCTCCTGGGCAGGCCGGTGGCGAGCAGTACTTC
CASSLVPPGQAGGEQYF
>TRBV6-1|NA|NA|TRBJ2-7
TGTGCCAGCAGTGACAGGGTTCCCTACGAGCAGTACTTC
CASSDRVPYEQYF
>TRBV5-1|NA|NA|TRBJ1-1
TGCGCCAGCAGCTTGACAGGGAGGGACACTGAAGCTTTCTTT
CASSLTGRDTEAFF
>TRBV5-1|NA|TRBD1|TRBJ1-3
TGCGCCAGCAGCCCTATCGACAGGGGAGGTGGAAACACCATATATTTT
CASSPIDRGGGNTIYF
>TRBV7-2|NA|TRBD2|TRBJ2-3
TGTGCCAGCAGCCAAGGACTAGCGGGAGTGCTAGGTACGCAGTATTTT
CASSQGLAGVLGTQYF
>TRBV25-1|NA|TRBD1|TRBJ1-4
TGTGCCAGCAGTGAGAGACAGGGTTTGGGAGAAAAACTGTTTTTT
CASSERQGLGEKLFF
>TRBV25-1|NA|TRBD2|TRBJ2-3
TGTGCCAGCAGTACCCTTCGGAAGCGGGGGGTTGGGACAGATACGCAGTATTTT
CASSTLRKRGVGTDTQYF
>TRBV6-4|NA|NA|TRBJ2-2
TGTGCCACCAGGACAGCTCCGAACACCGGGGAGCTGTTTTTT
CATRTAPNTGELFF
>TRBV18|NA|NA|TRBJ2-1
TGTGCCAGCTCCCGGGGGACAGCGGGCGGGAATGAGCAGTTCTTC
CASSRGTAGGNEQFF
>TRBV4-1|NA|TRBD2|TRBJ2-3
TGCGCCAGCAGCCAAGATCTTCGGACTAGCGGCACAGATACGCAGTATTTT
CASSQDLRTSGTDTQYF
>TRBV5-1|NA|NA|TRBJ1-4
TGCGCCAGCAGCTTGGGGCCAGACATTAATGAAAAACTGTTTTTT
CASSLGPDINEKLFF
>TRBV12-2|NA|NA|TRBJ2-1
TGTGCAAGTCGCTTAGCGGAACCTTTAGCGGGAGGGCCAGGGGGTGAGCAGTTCTTC
CASRLAEPLAGGPGGEQFF
>TRBV14|NA|NA|TRBJ1-6
TGTGCCAGCAGCCGTCTGCGGACGGGCCACGGGGATTCACCCCTCCACTTT
CASSRLRTGHGDSPLHF
>TRBV5-1|NA|TRBD1|TRBJ2-7
TGCGCCAGCAGCTTCGGGACAGGGGGCAGGGAGCAGTACTTC
CASSFGTGGREQYF
>TRBV28|once|NA|TRBJ1-6
TGTGCCAGCAGCCCCCCTGGGACAAGATGGGGTAATTCACCCCTCCACTTT
CASSPPGTRWGNSPLHF